One sample yielded the 25 T cell receptor beta chains listed below, sequenced in a study of technical replicates of blood from several donors. Clones were read by immunoSEQ multiplex PCR, and TCRdb kept only the in-frame ones, dropping some. The sample consists of 45,000 to 55,000 clones, 95% to 96% of them appearing once. The sequencing input was T cells isolated from PBMCs. All receptors come from a human donor in good health.

The rearrangement uses TRBV9 and TRBJ2-1; perhaps TRBD2 as D (5 bases). V was clipped by 2 bases and J by 6 bases, with 12 bases between them. The germline gives CDR1 SGDLS, CDR2 YYNGEE. CDR3 size: 14 residues. CDR3: CASSVTRVGNEQFF. As DNA, the CDR3 is TGTGCCAGCAGCGTCACTAGGGTGGGCAATGAGCAGTTCTTC.

The V gene is TRBV9, the J gene TRBJ2-2; D gene uncertain. V lost 1 base and J 4 bases, leaving 5 bases between the germline ends. Germline CDR1 SGDLS, CDR2 YYNGEE. This CDR3 contains 13 residues. The CDR3 DNA reads as TGTGCCAGCAGCGTACCCCTCACCGGGGAGCTGTTTTTT. It encodes CASSVPLTGELFF.

The chain combines TRBV4-2 with TRBJ2-3; possible D gene TRBD1, 5 bases. Germline V gives CDR1 LGHNA, CDR2 YNFKEQ. V gave up 0 bases and J gave up 0 bases, with 7 bases separating them. The CDR3 sequence is 15 residues long. CDR3 loop: CASSQEGRSTDTQYF. The CDR3 region has the DNA TGTGCCAGCAGCCAAGAGGGGCGGAGCACAGATACGCAGTATTTT.

V is TRBV7-2 and J is TRBJ2-3, with a tentative D call TRBD1 (6 bases). V lost 3 bases and J 3 bases, leaving 16 bases between the germline ends. Germline V lookup: CDR1 SGHTA, CDR2 FQGNSA. The CDR3 is made up of 16 amino acids. CDR3 residues: CASSLERRRGTDTQYF. The CDR3 nucleotides are TGTGCCAGCAGCTTGGAACGGAGAAGGGGGACAGATACGCAGTATTTT.

The CDR3 spells CASSLLGQTILSYEQYF. The CDR3 DNA follows: TGCGCCAGCAGCTTGCTGGGACAGACTATACTTTCCTACGAGCAGTACTTC. The chain combines TRBV5-1 with TRBJ2-7; 7 bases line up with TRBD1. Per germline, CDR1 SGHRS and CDR2 YFSETQ. This CDR3 is 17 amino acids long. Losses at the gene ends were 1 base for V and 1 base for J; bases not matched to a gene: 11.

The chain links TRBV28 to TRBJ1-5; 8 nucleotides match TRBD1. Looked up from germline, CDR1 is MDHEN and CDR2 is SYDVKM. The CDR3 is 17 residues long. J lost 3 bases, V lost 6 bases, and 13 bases had no gene match. As DNA, the CDR3 is TGTGCCAGCAGATACATCCCAGGGGACAGGAACAATCAGCCCCAGCATTTT. Amino acid sequence: CASRYIPGDRNNQPQHF.

The rearrangement uses TRBV5-1 and TRBJ2-7, with 7 bases aligning to TRBD1. The germline V gene encodes CDR1 SGHRS and CDR2 YFSETQ. This CDR3 contains 15 residues. V was pared by 1 base and J by 3 bases, with 7 bases of the junction left unmatched. CDR3 amino acids: CASSLYTGAYYEQYF. Written as DNA, the CDR3 is TGCGCCAGCAGCTTGTACACAGGGGCTTACTACGAGCAGTACTTC.

The chain carries TRBV5-1 and TRBJ2-2; 7 bases are a match to TRBD1. The CDR3 runs to 17 residues. J gave up 4 bases and V 0 bases, and 9 bases lay outside the gene matches. Germline loops: CDR1 SGHRS, CDR2 YFSETQ. CDR3 region: CASSLETNRGVTGELFF. The CDR3 DNA follows: TGCGCCAGCAGCTTGGAAACAAACAGGGGAGTCACCGGGGAGCTGTTTTTT.

This clone was picked up one time. The chain has TRBV7-2 and TRBJ2-3, with D perhaps matching TRBD2 (5 bases). V lost 1 base, J lost 4 bases, and 15 bases lay in between. Germline V gene sequence: CDR1 SGHTA, CDR2 FQGNSA. The length of the CDR3 is 16 residues. The CDR3 here is CASSLGGPSVSDTQYF. The DNA of the CDR3 is TGTGCCAGCAGCTTAGGAGGGCCTTCGGTTTCAGATACGCAGTATTTT.

The chain combines TRBV6-6 with TRBJ1-5, with D hard to call. Trimming removed 4 bases from V and 5 bases from J, with 9 bases in between. The CDR3 consists of 13 residues. The V gene's germline CDR1 is MNHNY and CDR2 SVGAGI (reference sequence). The DNA for the CDR3 is TGTGCCAGCAGTTTAGGAGGATATCAGCCCCAGCATTTT. This translates into CASSLGGYQPQHF.

This rearrangement joins TRBV30 to TRBJ2-5; tentative D call: TRBD2 (6 bases). The CDR3 has 12 amino acids. Germline CDR1 is GTSNPN and CDR2 is SVGIG (reference sequence). V dropped 4 bases and J dropped 5 bases, with 11 bases sitting between them. In DNA, the CDR3 is TGTGCCTGGAAGGGACGGGGGGAGACCCAGTACTTC. Its protein is CAWKGRGETQYF.

The V call is TRBV19, the J call TRBJ1-1; 7 positions match TRBD1. This CDR3 contains 12 residues. Trimming took 4 bases from V and 8 from J; bases not matched to a gene: 4. Germline values: CDR1 LNHDA, CDR2 SQIVND (reference sequence). CDR3: CASSRPQGEAFF. CDR3 bases: TGTGCCAGTAGTAGGCCACAGGGGGAAGCTTTCTTT.

The V call is TRBV27, the J call TRBJ2-1; TRBD2 matches at 14 bases. With 6 bases clipped from V and 8 bases from J, the junction kept 9 bases outside the gene matches. The CDR3 is 16 residues long. Germline V lookup: CDR1 MNHEY, CDR2 SMNVEV (reference sequence). The CDR3 region has the DNA TGTGCCAGCAGCCCAGACCGACTAGCGGGAGGGTATGAGCAGTTCTTC. Amino acids: CASSPDRLAGGYEQFF.

The chain carries TRBV7-3 and TRBJ2-2; the D is unclear. Germline V gene lookup returns CDR1 SGHTA and CDR2 FQGTGA. CDR3 length: 13 amino acids. V dropped 5 bases and J dropped 0 bases, with 4 bases sitting between them. The chain's CDR3 is CASSPTNTGELFF. The CDR3 DNA reads as TGTGCCAGCAGCCCCACGAACACCGGGGAGCTGTTTTTT.

V is TRBV7-2 and J is TRBJ2-7; perhaps TRBD1 as D (6 bases). Trimming shortened V by 9 bases and J by 2 bases, and 20 bases separated the two germline ends. The CDR3 is 15 amino acids. The germline gives CDR1 SGHTA, CDR2 FQGNSA. Here the CDR3 reads CASTEGTLLPYEQYF. The DNA of the CDR3 is TGTGCCAGTACCGAGGGGACACTCTTACCCTACGAGCAGTACTTC.

This chain uses TRBV6-5 with TRBJ2-2; TRBD2 might be the D (6 bases). Deletions cut 4 bases from V and 6 bases from J, with 12 bases between. The CDR3 consists of 14 residues. CDR1 is MNHEY, CDR2 SVGAGI, per germline. The chain's CDR3 is CASSWGREAGELFF. For the CDR3, the DNA is TGTGCCAGCAGTTGGGGCAGGGAGGCCGGGGAGCTGTTTTTT.

The rearrangement uses TRBV5-1 and TRBJ2-7, with 7 bases lining up with TRBD1. This CDR3 is built from 14 residues. After removal of 2 bases from V and 3 bases from J, the junction contained 5 bases not matched to a gene. The germline V gene has CDR1 SGHRS and CDR2 YFSETQ. Written as DNA, the CDR3 is TGCGCCAGCAGCTTAGGGACAGTGGACTACGAGCAGTACTTC. Its protein is CASSLGTVDYEQYF.

The rearrangement joins TRBV27 to TRBJ2-7; 7 bases are shared with TRBD2. The CDR3 covers 15 residues. Per germline, CDR1 MNHEY and CDR2 SMNVEV (reference sequence). The junction had 12 bases not matched to a gene; V was cut back by 5 bases and J by 5 bases. The chain's CDR3 is CASSGREGLRHEQYF. Here the CDR3 DNA reads TGTGCCAGCAGTGGGAGGGAGGGCCTACGACACGAGCAGTACTTC.

This clone was detected only once. The gene calls are TRBV27 and TRBJ1-1; 8 nucleotides match TRBD1. Looked up from germline, CDR1 is MNHEY and CDR2 is SMNVEV (reference sequence). The CDR3 has 13 amino acids. V shed 4 bases and J 5 bases; nucleotides not matched to a gene: 3. For the CDR3, the DNA is TGTGCCAGCAGTTGGACAGGGCGGACTGAAGCTTTCTTT. Translation: CASSWTGRTEAFF.

CDR3 DNA sequence: TGTGCCAGCAGACGAGACAGTCTCTACGAGCAGTACTTC. It codes for CASRRDSLYEQYF. The genes are TRBV7-2 and TRBJ2-7; maybe TRBD1 (5 bases). The CDR3 is 13 residues long. The germline V gene has CDR1 SGHTA and CDR2 FQGNSA. Between the trimmed V and J ends, which lost 6 bases and 3 bases, there was a span of 12 bases.

CDR3 DNA sequence: TGTGCCTGCCAACCTCTGATGACGAGGATGGGAAACACCATATATTTT. The encoded protein is CACQPLMTRMGNTIYF. This chain joins TRBV2 and TRBJ1-3; D gene unclear. The CDR3 loop spans 16 amino acids. V dropped 11 bases and J dropped 4 bases, with 24 bases sitting between them. Per the germline V gene, CDR1 is SNHLY and CDR2 is FYNNEI.

This clone was counted a single time. V is TRBV29-1 and J is TRBJ2-1; 11 nucleotides match TRBD2. Germline V gives CDR1 SQVTM, CDR2 ANQGSEA. The CDR3 covers 14 residues. The junction had 10 bases not matched to a gene; V was cut back by 6 bases and J by 9 bases. The CDR3 nucleotides read TGCAGCGTCGGTACTAGCGGGAGTTTTGGTGAGCAGTTCTTC. The encoded protein is CSVGTSGSFGEQFF.

The rearrangement uses TRBV20-1 and TRBJ2-1; unclear D gene. V was cut by 4 bases and J by 4 bases, with 5 bases left in between. Germline assignment: CDR1 DFQATT and CDR2 SNEGSKA (reference sequence). The CDR3 is 11 amino acids. Here the CDR3 reads CSATLYNEQFF. CDR3 DNA: TGCAGTGCTACCCTTTACAATGAGCAGTTCTTC.

The V call is TRBV25-1, the J call TRBJ2-4; 9 bases are shared with TRBD2. The CDR3 extends over 17 amino acids. Germline V gives CDR1 MGHDK, CDR2 SYGVNS. The junction had 9 bases not matched to a gene; V was cut back by 2 bases and J by 4 bases. CDR3 nucleotide sequence: TGTGCCAGCAGTGAAGTGACCCTAGCGGGAAGGAAAAACATTCAGTACTTC. It translates to CASSEVTLAGRKNIQYF. Variable domain in full (rest from reference TRBV25-1 and TRBJ2-4): EADIYQTPRYLVIGTGKKITLECSQTMGHDKMYWYQQDPGMELHLIHYSYGVNSTEKGDLSSESTVSRIRTEHFPLTLESARPSHTSQYLCASSEVTLAGRKNIQYFGAGTRLSVL.

The chain carries TRBV2 and TRBJ2-7; 7 bases map to TRBD2. Per the germline V gene, CDR1 is SNHLY and CDR2 is FYNNEI. The CDR3 totals 14 residues. V dropped 7 bases and J dropped 1; count of bases not matched to a gene: 7. The CDR3 spells CASKPGLSSYEQYF. In nucleotides, the CDR3 is TGTGCCAGCAAACCGGGACTATCTTCCTACGAGCAGTACTTC. The full variable domain, in which reference TRBV2 and TRBJ2-7 provide the parts outside the CDR3, is EPEVTQTPSHQVTQMGQEVILRCVPISNHLYFYWYRQILGQKVEFLVSFYNNEISEKSEIFDDQFSVERPDGSNFTLKIRSTKLEDSAMYFCASKPGLSSYEQYFGPGTRLTVT.